This T cell receptor (beta chain) originates from a study of blood T cell repertoires in COVID-19. Background on the study: Whether acute or convalescent, the COVID-19 samples came from the United States, Italy and Spain. PBMCs, B-cell-depleted T cells, or T cells provided the cDNA or gDNA that made up the material.

This clone was detected once. The CDR3 has 10 amino acids. Germline CDR1 MDHEN, CDR2 SYDVKM. Trimming shortened V by 6 bases and J by 6 bases, and 4 bases separated the two germline ends. In the original analysis: Amplification with reference gene primers provided the estimates of nucleated cell counts. Only in-frame clones appear in the TCRdb table, and some are missing; sequencing was by immunoSEQ multiplex PCR. V and J calls and clone size are given by that table; D and trimming were obtained from the DNA. The sample records about 190,000 clones, 80% to 85% being singletons. The receptor's source is a woman aged 40 to 49 with acute or convalescent COVID-19. V usage is TRBV28 and J usage is TRBJ2-3; D not certain. Sequences were obtained from peripheral blood. The CDR3 loop is CASRSDTQYF. In DNA, the CDR3 is TGTGCCAGCAGGAGCGATACGCAGTATTTT. Using reference TRBV28 and TRBJ2-3 for the parts outside the CDR3, the full variable domain is DVKVTQSSRYLVKRTGEKVFLECVQDMDHENMFWYRQDPGLGLRLIYFSYDVKMKEKGDIPEGYSVSREKKERFSLILESASTNQTSMYLCASRSDTQYFGPGTRLTVL.